These T cell receptor beta chains were read from a single sample in a study of CD8 T cells in Susac syndrome. MiXCR, run by TCRdb on the immunoSEQ multiplex PCR reads, gives a single entry per CDR3 protein. The sample holds roughly 110,000 distinct CDR3 sequences, 85% to 95% seen once. The sequenced sample consisted of CD8+ T cells from PBMCs. These receptors were taken from a human donor in good health. The conserved cysteine and the conserved F or W are not part of the CDR3 here. Each record gives: CDR3 protein, V gene, J gene.

CDR3aa: ASSGPGLLLH
v_gene: TRBV2
j_gene: TRBJ1-6

CDR3aa: SARKDLNQPQH
v_gene: TRBV20-1
j_gene: TRBJ1-5

CDR3aa: ASSPLGLNEQF
v_gene: TRBV6-2/TRBV6-3
j_gene: TRBJ2-1

CDR3aa: ASSLGQTGNTIY
v_gene: TRBV7-2
j_gene: TRBJ1-3

CDR3aa: ASTGTVGHYGYT
v_gene: TRBV19
j_gene: TRBJ1-2

CDR3aa: SVVESFSSYNEQF
v_gene: TRBV29-1
j_gene: TRBJ2-1

CDR3aa: ASPGATYEQY
v_gene: TRBV6-2/TRBV6-3
j_gene: TRBJ2-7

CDR3aa: ASTIRGRGSSYEQY
v_gene: TRBV12-3/TRBV12-4
j_gene: TRBJ2-7

CDR3aa: ASSEIYGGSETQY
v_gene: TRBV25-1
j_gene: TRBJ2-5

CDR3aa: ASSLARAGMYNEQF
v_gene: TRBV7-6
j_gene: TRBJ2-1

CDR3aa: GVGENSNQPQH
v_gene: TRBV29-1
j_gene: TRBJ1-5

CDR3aa: ASSPDSYGYT
v_gene: TRBV7-2
j_gene: TRBJ1-2

CDR3aa: ASSLRSQRDTGELF
v_gene: TRBV5-6
j_gene: TRBJ2-2

CDR3aa: ASSLDGTNRAYEQY
v_gene: TRBV5-1
j_gene: TRBJ2-7

CDR3aa: ASSQDPVTTWGNTIY
v_gene: TRBV4-3
j_gene: TRBJ1-3

CDR3aa: ASSVEVVSGNTIY
v_gene: TRBV9
j_gene: TRBJ1-3

CDR3aa: ASSGLNGISLGSGELF
v_gene: TRBV6-2/TRBV6-3
j_gene: TRBJ2-2

CDR3aa: ASSGTSGSGNEQF
v_gene: TRBV6-2/TRBV6-3
j_gene: TRBJ2-1

CDR3aa: ASSPPSRSDEQF
v_gene: TRBV18
j_gene: TRBJ2-1

CDR3aa: ASSGPDTGELF
v_gene: TRBV6-2/TRBV6-3
j_gene: TRBJ2-2

CDR3aa: ASSLYYEQY
v_gene: TRBV12-3/TRBV12-4
j_gene: TRBJ2-7

CDR3aa: ASSYTYSGVGTDTQY
v_gene: TRBV6-5
j_gene: TRBJ2-3

CDR3aa: ASGLTRASGGSYEQY
v_gene: TRBV12-5
j_gene: TRBJ2-7

CDR3aa: SARAPPSRGHEQY
v_gene: TRBV20-1
j_gene: TRBJ2-7

CDR3aa: ASSLYANGPRETQY
v_gene: TRBV7-9
j_gene: TRBJ2-5

CDR3aa: ASRREVSSYEQY
v_gene: TRBV19
j_gene: TRBJ2-7

CDR3aa: ASSTWDRGIYEQY
v_gene: TRBV5-1
j_gene: TRBJ2-7

CDR3aa: AWSGLAGDYEQY
v_gene: TRBV30
j_gene: TRBJ2-7

CDR3aa: ASSNLGANEQY
v_gene: TRBV19
j_gene: TRBJ2-7

CDR3aa: ASSQVSAGWETQY
v_gene: TRBV4-1
j_gene: TRBJ2-5

CDR3aa: SVDHHSTSGSYNEQF
v_gene: TRBV29-1
j_gene: TRBJ2-1

CDR3aa: ASSFTGGPGSQY
v_gene: TRBV5-1
j_gene: TRBJ2-5

CDR3aa: ASSLTGGTNEQF
v_gene: TRBV7-3
j_gene: TRBJ2-1

CDR3aa: SVEYRDKQETQY
v_gene: TRBV29-1
j_gene: TRBJ2-5

CDR3aa: ASSLGTVNYGYT
v_gene: TRBV7-2
j_gene: TRBJ1-2

CDR3aa: ASSLENRRMNTEAF
v_gene: TRBV5-4
j_gene: TRBJ1-1

CDR3aa: ASGLDMNTEAF
v_gene: TRBV6-5
j_gene: TRBJ1-1

CDR3aa: SARSMTGEFETQY
v_gene: TRBV20-1
j_gene: TRBJ2-5

CDR3aa: ATSDLDRAKDQETQY
v_gene: TRBV24-1
j_gene: TRBJ2-5

CDR3aa: ATSDPGLAHNEQF
v_gene: TRBV24-1
j_gene: TRBJ2-1

CDR3aa: ASSLGQLNTEAF
v_gene: TRBV6-2/TRBV6-3
j_gene: TRBJ1-1

CDR3aa: ASSSSGPLGNTIY
v_gene: TRBV4-1
j_gene: TRBJ1-3

CDR3aa: SATSGNTEAF
v_gene: TRBV20-1
j_gene: TRBJ1-1

CDR3aa: ASSEAGGGNQPQH
v_gene: TRBV2
j_gene: TRBJ1-5

CDR3aa: ASSPADEKLF
v_gene: TRBV6-2/TRBV6-3
j_gene: TRBJ1-4

CDR3aa: ASSDTRTGSGNTIY
v_gene: TRBV2
j_gene: TRBJ1-3

CDR3aa: SAKPRDGYREQY
v_gene: TRBV20-1
j_gene: TRBJ2-7

CDR3aa: SAQDRGNYGYT
v_gene: TRBV20-1
j_gene: TRBJ1-2

CDR3aa: ASRSLAGGFLDTQY
v_gene: TRBV6-1
j_gene: TRBJ2-3

CDR3aa: ASSFAIGDEKLF
v_gene: TRBV7-2
j_gene: TRBJ1-4

CDR3aa: SVGQGTGNTIY
v_gene: TRBV29-1
j_gene: TRBJ1-3

CDR3aa: SARAYQVKRGDPDTQY
v_gene: TRBV20-1
j_gene: TRBJ2-3

CDR3aa: ASSQVIAGGINEQF
v_gene: TRBV4-1
j_gene: TRBJ2-1

CDR3aa: ASSYSRENEQF
v_gene: TRBV6-5
j_gene: TRBJ2-1

CDR3aa: ASSLVTSGTGEQF
v_gene: TRBV5-1
j_gene: TRBJ2-1

CDR3aa: ASGLQGSGNTIY
v_gene: TRBV11-2
j_gene: TRBJ1-3

CDR3aa: SVPTGPS
v_gene: TRBV20-1
j_gene: TRBJ2-5

CDR3aa: ASSATSGGSTDTQY
v_gene: TRBV7-9
j_gene: TRBJ2-3

CDR3aa: ASSVRAVVNYGYT
v_gene: TRBV2
j_gene: TRBJ1-2